This TCR beta chain was retrieved from a study of identical twins. The study's findings and limits: Twin-shared out-of-frame alpha sequences were enriched for low generation probability.

The junction had 14 bases not matched to a gene; V was cut back by 8 bases and J by 0 bases. The CDR3 is made up of 18 amino acids. Looked up from germline, CDR1 is ENHRY and CDR2 is SYGVKD. Notes on this clonotype: The antigen remains undetermined.

TCRdb fed the 5' RACE reads into MiXCR, producing one record per CDR3 protein. The sample lists 650,000 to 750,000 distinct CDR3 sequences; approximately 21% were seen once. This sample was shared with a second study, whose subject was T cells expressing NK-cell markers. From that second work: Researchers got TCR beta repertoires out of sorted CD3+CD56+NKG2C+, CD3+CD56+NKG2C- and CD3+CD56-NKG2C+ T cells. Among CD8+ T cells from over 5 donors, dominant NKG2C+ clonotypes accounted for roughly 1.0-7.0%.

The sample was PBMCs. J is TRBJ2-3 and V is TRBV10-3, with 10 bases lining up with TRBD2. The TCR sequence derives from a woman under 30 in good health. The CDR3 DNA is TGTGCCATCCGAGCGGGGGGGCACAACCCTACTAGCACAGATACGCAGTATTTT. This encodes CAIRAGGHNPTSTDTQYF.